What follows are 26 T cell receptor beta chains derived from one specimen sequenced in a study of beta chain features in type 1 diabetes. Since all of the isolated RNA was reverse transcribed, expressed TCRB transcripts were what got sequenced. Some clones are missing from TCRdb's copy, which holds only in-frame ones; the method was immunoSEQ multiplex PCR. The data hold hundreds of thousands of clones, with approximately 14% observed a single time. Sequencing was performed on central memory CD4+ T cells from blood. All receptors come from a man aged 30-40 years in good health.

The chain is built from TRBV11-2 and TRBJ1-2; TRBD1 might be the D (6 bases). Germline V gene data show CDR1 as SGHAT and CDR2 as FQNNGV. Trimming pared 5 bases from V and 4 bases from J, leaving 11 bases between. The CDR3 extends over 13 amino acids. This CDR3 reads CASSAKGGYGYTF. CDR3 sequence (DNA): TGTGCCAGCAGCGCGAAGGGGGGCTATGGCTACACCTTC.

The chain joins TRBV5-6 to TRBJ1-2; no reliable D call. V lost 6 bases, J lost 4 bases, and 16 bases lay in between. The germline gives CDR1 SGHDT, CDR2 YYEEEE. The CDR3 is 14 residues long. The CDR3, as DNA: TGTGCCAGCACCCGAGCTACGGGTAGCTATGGCTACACCTTC. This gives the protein CASTRATGSYGYTF.

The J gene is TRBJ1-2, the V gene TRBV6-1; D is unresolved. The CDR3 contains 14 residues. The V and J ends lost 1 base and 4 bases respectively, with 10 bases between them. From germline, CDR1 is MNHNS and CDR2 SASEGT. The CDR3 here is CASSEVPGGYGYTF. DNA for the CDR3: TGTGCCAGCAGTGAAGTCCCTGGTGGCTATGGCTACACCTTC.

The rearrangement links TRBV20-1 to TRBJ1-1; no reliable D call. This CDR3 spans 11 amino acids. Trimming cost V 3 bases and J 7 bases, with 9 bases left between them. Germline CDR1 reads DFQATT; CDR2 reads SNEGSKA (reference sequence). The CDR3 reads CSASIQLEAFF. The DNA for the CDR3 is TGCAGTGCTAGTATCCAGCTTGAAGCTTTCTTT.

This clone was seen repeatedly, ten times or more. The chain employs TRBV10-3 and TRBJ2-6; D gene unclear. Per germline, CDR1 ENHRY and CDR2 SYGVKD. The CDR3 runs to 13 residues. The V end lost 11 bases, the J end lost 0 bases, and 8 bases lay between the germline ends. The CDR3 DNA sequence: TGTGCCGGTTCGGGCTCTGGGGCCAACGTCCTGACTTTC. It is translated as CAGSGSGANVLTF.

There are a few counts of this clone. The DNA for the CDR3 is TGTGCCAGCATGAGAGATTATGACTACGAGCAGTACTTC. Its translation: CASMRDYDYEQYF. This sequence joins TRBV25-1 and TRBJ2-7, with unresolved D. Germline V gene lookup returns CDR1 MGHDK and CDR2 SYGVNS. With 7 bases removed from V and 3 bases from J, the gap between germline ends came to 13 bases. CDR3 length equals 13 residues.

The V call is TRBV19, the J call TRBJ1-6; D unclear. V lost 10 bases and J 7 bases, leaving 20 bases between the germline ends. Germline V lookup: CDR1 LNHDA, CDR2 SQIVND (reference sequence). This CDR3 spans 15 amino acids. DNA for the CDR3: TGTGCCACCAAGCACCAGGCGGGAACGAATTCACCCCTCCACTTT. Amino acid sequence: CATKHQAGTNSPLHF.

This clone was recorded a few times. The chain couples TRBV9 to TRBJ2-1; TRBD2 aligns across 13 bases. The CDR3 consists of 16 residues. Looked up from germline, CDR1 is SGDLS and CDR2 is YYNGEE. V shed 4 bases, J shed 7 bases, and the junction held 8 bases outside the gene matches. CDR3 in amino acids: CASSHGPTSGRNEQFF. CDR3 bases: TGTGCCAGCAGCCATGGACCGACTAGCGGGAGGAATGAGCAGTTCTTC.

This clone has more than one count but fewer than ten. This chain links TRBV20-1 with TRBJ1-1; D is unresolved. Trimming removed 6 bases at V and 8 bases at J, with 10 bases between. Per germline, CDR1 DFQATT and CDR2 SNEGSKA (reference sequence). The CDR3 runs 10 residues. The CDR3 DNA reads TGCAGTGCCTTACAAGAAGAAGCTTTCTTT. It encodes CSALQEEAFF.

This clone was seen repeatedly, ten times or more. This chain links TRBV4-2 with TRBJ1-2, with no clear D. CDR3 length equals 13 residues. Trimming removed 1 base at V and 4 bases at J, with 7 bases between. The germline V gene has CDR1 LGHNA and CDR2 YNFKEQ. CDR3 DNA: TGTGCCAGCAGCCAAGCCACGCCCTATGGCTACACCTTC. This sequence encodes CASSQATPYGYTF.

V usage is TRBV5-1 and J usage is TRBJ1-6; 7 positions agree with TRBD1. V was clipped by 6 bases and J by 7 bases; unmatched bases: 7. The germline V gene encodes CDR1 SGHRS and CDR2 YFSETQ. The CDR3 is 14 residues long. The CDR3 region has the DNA TGCGCCAGCACCCCGGGGACAGCAAATTCACCCCTCCACTTT. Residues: CASTPGTANSPLHF.

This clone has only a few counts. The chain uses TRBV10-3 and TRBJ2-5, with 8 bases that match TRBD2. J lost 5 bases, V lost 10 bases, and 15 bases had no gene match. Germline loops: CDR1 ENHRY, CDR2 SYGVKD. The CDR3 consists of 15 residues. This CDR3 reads CASSPTLAGGETQYF. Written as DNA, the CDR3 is TGTGCCAGCAGCCCGACCCTAGCGGGCGGGGAGACCCAGTACTTC.

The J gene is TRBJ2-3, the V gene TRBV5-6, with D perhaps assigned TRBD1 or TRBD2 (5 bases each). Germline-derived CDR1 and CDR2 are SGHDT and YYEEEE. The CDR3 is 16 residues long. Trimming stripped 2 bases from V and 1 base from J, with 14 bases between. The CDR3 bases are TGTGCCAGCAGCTTCGGGGACGTAAGTCGCACAGATACGCAGTATTTT. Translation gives CASSFGDVSRTDTQYF.

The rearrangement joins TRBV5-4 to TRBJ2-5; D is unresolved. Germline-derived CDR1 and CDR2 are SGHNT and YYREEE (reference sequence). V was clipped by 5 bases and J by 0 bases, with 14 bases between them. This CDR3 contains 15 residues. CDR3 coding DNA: TGTGCCAGCAGTCCCGATAGGCGGCACCAAGAGACCCAGTACTTC. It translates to CASSPDRRHQETQYF.

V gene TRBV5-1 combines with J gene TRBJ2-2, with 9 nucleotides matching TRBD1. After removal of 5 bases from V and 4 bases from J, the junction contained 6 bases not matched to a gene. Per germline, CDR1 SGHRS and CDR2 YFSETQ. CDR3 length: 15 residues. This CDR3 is CASRDGTGLTGELFF. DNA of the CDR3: TGCGCCAGCAGAGACGGGACAGGGCTCACCGGGGAGCTGTTTTTT.

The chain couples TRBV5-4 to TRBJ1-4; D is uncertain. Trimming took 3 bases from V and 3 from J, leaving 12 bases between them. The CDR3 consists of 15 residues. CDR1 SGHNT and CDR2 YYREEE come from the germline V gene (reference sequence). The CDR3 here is CASSSQLGSNEKLFF. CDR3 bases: TGTGCCAGCAGCTCACAGTTAGGATCTAATGAAAAACTGTTTTTT.

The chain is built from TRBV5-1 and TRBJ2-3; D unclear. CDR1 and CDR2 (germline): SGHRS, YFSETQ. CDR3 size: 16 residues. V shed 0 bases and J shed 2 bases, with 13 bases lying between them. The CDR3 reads CASSLAAQSTTDTQYF. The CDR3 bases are TGCGCCAGCAGCTTGGCGGCGCAGAGTACCACAGATACGCAGTATTTT.

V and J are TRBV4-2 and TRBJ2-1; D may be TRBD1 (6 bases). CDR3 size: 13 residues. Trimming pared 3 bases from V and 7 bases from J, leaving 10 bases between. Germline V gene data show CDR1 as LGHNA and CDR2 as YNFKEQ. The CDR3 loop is CASSQVQGNEQFF. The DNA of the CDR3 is TGTGCCAGCAGCCAGGTTCAGGGGAATGAGCAGTTCTTC.

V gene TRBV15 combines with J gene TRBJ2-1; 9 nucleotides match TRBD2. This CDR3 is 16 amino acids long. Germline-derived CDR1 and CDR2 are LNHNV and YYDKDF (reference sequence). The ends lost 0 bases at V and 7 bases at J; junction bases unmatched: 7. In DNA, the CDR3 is TGTGCCACCAGCAGAGACGGCGGGAGGGCCGTAAATGAGCAGTTCTTC. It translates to CATSRDGGRAVNEQFF.

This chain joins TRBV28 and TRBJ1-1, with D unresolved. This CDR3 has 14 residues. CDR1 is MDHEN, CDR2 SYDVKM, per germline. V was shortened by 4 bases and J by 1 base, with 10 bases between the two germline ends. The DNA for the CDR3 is TGTGCCAGCAGTTCCCTCCGGCCGAACACTGAAGCTTTCTTT. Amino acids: CASSSLRPNTEAFF. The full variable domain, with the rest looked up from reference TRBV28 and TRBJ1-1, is DVKVTQSSRYLVKRTGEKVFLECVQDMDHENMFWYRQDPGLGLRLIYFSYDVKMKEKGDIPEGYSVSREKKERFSLILESASTNQTSMYLCASSSLRPNTEAFFGQGTRLTVV.

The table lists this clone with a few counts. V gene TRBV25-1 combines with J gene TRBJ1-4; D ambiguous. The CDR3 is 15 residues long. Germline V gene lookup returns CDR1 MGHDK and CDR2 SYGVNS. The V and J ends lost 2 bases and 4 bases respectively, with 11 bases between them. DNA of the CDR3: TGTGCCAGCAGTGAACCGCAGTCCTTTAATGAAAAACTGTTTTTT. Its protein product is CASSEPQSFNEKLFF.

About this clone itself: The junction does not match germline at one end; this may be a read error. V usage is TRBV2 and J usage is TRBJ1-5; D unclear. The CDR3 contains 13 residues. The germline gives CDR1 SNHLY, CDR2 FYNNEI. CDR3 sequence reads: CASSGYSSQPQHF. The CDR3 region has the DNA TGTGCCAGCAGTGGGTACAGCAGTCAGCCCCAGCATTTT. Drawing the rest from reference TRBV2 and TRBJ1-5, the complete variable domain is EPEVTQTPSHQVTQMGQEVILRCVPISNHLYFYWYRQILGQKVEFLVSFYNNEISEKSEIFDDQFSVERPDGSNFTLKIRSTKLEDSAMYFCASSGYSSQPQHFGDGTRLSIL.

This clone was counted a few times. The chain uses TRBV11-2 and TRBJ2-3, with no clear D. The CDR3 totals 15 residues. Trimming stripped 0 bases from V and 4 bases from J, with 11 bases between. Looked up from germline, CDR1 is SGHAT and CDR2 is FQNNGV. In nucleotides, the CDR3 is TGTGCCAGCAGCTTAGAGGGCAGGTTTGCAGATACGCAGTATTTT. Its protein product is CASSLEGRFADTQYF.

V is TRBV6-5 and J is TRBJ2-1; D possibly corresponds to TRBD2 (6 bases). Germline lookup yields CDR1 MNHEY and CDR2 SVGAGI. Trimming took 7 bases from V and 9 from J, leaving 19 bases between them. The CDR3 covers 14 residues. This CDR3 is CASNLAIGLSEQFF. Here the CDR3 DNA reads TGTGCCAGCAATCTAGCGATAGGCCTGAGTGAGCAGTTCTTC.

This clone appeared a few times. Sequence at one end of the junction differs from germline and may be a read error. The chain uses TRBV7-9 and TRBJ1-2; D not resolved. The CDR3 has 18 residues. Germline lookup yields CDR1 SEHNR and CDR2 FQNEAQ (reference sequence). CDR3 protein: CASSHAWSPSTRRDGYTF. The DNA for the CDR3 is TGCGCCAGCAGCCATGCTTGGAGCCCGTCAACCCGAAGGGATGGCTACACCTTC.

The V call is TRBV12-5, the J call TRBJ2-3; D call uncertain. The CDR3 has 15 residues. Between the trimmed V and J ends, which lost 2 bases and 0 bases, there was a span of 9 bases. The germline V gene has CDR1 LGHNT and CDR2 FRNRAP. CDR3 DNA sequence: TGTGCTAGTGGTTTGCCCGCGTTTAGCACAGATACGCAGTATTTT. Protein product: CASGLPAFSTDTQYF.